A selection of T cell receptor beta chains follows, all from one sample in a study of technical replicates of blood from four donors. Sequencing was performed with immunoSEQ multiplex PCR; in TCRdb, only in-frame clones are kept and a portion is missing. Of around 63,000 clones listed, 98% are singletons. The specimen sequenced was T cells isolated from PBMCs. These receptors were taken from a human donor in good health. CDR3s include the opening cysteine and the closing phenylalanine or tryptophan. Each record gives: clone size, J gene, D gene, V gene, CDR3 protein, CDR3 DNA. D genes are given only for firm matches. Clone size is stated in some rows and not others, as once, few, many or a class when expanded.

abundance: NA; j_gene: TRBJ1-2; d_gene: NA; v_gene: TRBV27; CDR3aa: CARGCYGYTF; CDR3nt: TGTGCCCGGGGGTGCTATGGCTACACCTTC
abundance: NA; j_gene: TRBJ1-1; d_gene: NA; v_gene: TRBV27; CDR3aa: CASSLSILVSEAFF; CDR3nt: TGTGCCAGCAGTTTATCGATTCTAGTATCTGAAGCTTTCTTT
abundance: NA; j_gene: TRBJ2-2; d_gene: TRBD1; v_gene: TRBV4-1; CDR3aa: CASSQTGGTGELFF; CDR3nt: TGCGCCAGCAGCCAAACAGGGGGGACCGGGGAGCTGTTTTTT
abundance: NA; j_gene: TRBJ2-6; d_gene: TRBD1; v_gene: TRBV5-1; CDR3aa: CASRKGQGAHFDAGANVLTF; CDR3nt: TGCGCCAGCAGAAAGGGACAGGGGGCGCATTTCGACGCTGGGGCCAACGTCCTGACTTTC
abundance: NA; j_gene: TRBJ1-5; d_gene: NA; v_gene: TRBV6-5; CDR3aa: CASSYGEGQPQHF; CDR3nt: TGTGCCAGCAGTTACGGGGAGGGTCAGCCCCAGCATTTT
abundance: once; j_gene: TRBJ2-1; d_gene: NA; v_gene: TRBV19; CDR3aa: CASSIRASVEQFF; CDR3nt: TGTGCCAGTAGTATACGGGCTAGCGTTGAGCAGTTCTTC
abundance: NA; j_gene: TRBJ1-1; d_gene: TRBD1; v_gene: TRBV19; CDR3aa: CATSPGQGAKNTEAFF; CDR3nt: TGTGCCACTTCCCCGGGACAGGGGGCTAAGAACACTGAAGCTTTCTTT
abundance: NA; j_gene: TRBJ2-1; d_gene: TRBD2; v_gene: TRBV4-1; CDR3aa: CASSQPRGGANEQFF; CDR3nt: TGCGCCAGCAGCCAACCCCGGGGGGGGGCCAATGAGCAGTTCTTC
abundance: NA; j_gene: TRBJ2-3; d_gene: TRBD2; v_gene: TRBV10-1; CDR3aa: CASSESGSGESPDTQYF; CDR3nt: TGCGCCAGCAGTGAGTCGGGTAGCGGGGAGTCCCCCGATACGCAGTATTTT
abundance: NA; j_gene: TRBJ2-7; d_gene: NA; v_gene: TRBV11-2; CDR3aa: CASSLDLGGTSYEQYF; CDR3nt: TGTGCCAGCAGCTTAGACCTAGGCGGGACCTCCTACGAGCAGTACTTC
abundance: NA; j_gene: TRBJ1-2; d_gene: TRBD1; v_gene: TRBV7-6; CDR3aa: CASSFEGARGYTF; CDR3nt: TGTGCCAGCAGCTTTGAGGGGGCTCGGGGCTACACCTTC